These T cell receptor beta chains were read from a single sample in a study of blood T cell repertoires in COVID-19. Using immunoSEQ multiplex PCR, the repertoire was profiled, and TCRdb retains in-frame clones only, with some absent. Of approximately 140,000 clones listed, nearly 85% are singletons. The specimen was PBMCs or T cells enriched from blood (not recorded which). These receptors all stem from a man aged 50 or older in a cohort exposed to, infected with or recovered from COVID-19 (not recorded which). CDR3s leave out the opening cysteine and the closing phenylalanine or tryptophan. Each record gives: V gene, CDR3 length, clone size, CDR3 protein. Clone size is shown for a subset of rows, as once, few, many or a class of expanded clone.

V: TRBV7-2
length: 13
size: .
CDR3: ASSRTSGGEGTQY

V: TRBV11-3
length: 12
size: .
CDR3: ASSPDWSYNEQF

V: TRBV4-2
length: 18
size: .
CDR3: ASSPREVQFGSAGYNEQF

V: TRBV19
length: 12
size: .
CDR3: ASSMQGANSPLH

V: TRBV19
length: 9
size: .
CDR3: ASSRSGELF

V: TRBV19
length: 15
size: .
CDR3: ASSMMAGVESNQPQH

V: TRBV3-1/TRBV3-2
length: 14
size: .
CDR3: ASSWGEGTIAGELF

V: TRBV6-5
length: 11
size: .
CDR3: AGAPAGAGEQY

V: TRBV5-1
length: 14
size: .
CDR3: ASSLEQTGGRTEAF

V: TRBV7-2
length: 12
size: once
CDR3: ASSLEMALRGYT

V: TRBV5-6
length: 13
size: .
CDR3: ASSLRLAAAYEQY

V: TRBV10-3
length: 12
size: .
CDR3: AIGRDRGTDTQY

V: TRBV18
length: 15
size: .
CDR3: ASSPQVGTGFTDTQY

V: TRBV28
length: 13
size: .
CDR3: ASSLTRGGLYEQY

V: TRBV1
length: 10
size: .
CDR3: TSSPDNYEQY

V: TRBV5-1
length: 12
size: .
CDR3: ASSFTGGVETQY

V: TRBV2
length: 11
size: .
CDR3: ASRVEGNQPQH

V: TRBV5-1
length: 13
size: once
CDR3: ASSGSTGMNTEAF

V: TRBV7-8
length: 13
size: .
CDR3: ASSSQEGLHQPQH

V: TRBV7-2
length: 14
size: .
CDR3: ASSPRSGGYQETQY

V: TRBV19
length: 13
size: few
CDR3: ASNLGTATNEKLF

V: TRBV19
length: 11
size: .
CDR3: ASSTGTAGEQF

V: TRBV6-5
length: 9
size: .
CDR3: ASIQGGLQY

V: TRBV7-9
length: 14
size: .
CDR3: ASSHLLGKGSDTQY

V: TRBV6-2/TRBV6-3
length: 12
size: .
CDR3: ASSYAQGFQPQH

V: TRBV6-4
length: 13
size: once
CDR3: ASSDGGGRNNEQF

V: TRBV5-1
length: 16
size: .
CDR3: ASSLDPLFDRGNSPLH

V: TRBV13
length: 12
size: .
CDR3: ASSERGDTGELF

V: TRBV18
length: 13
size: .
CDR3: ASSPQQSGGDPQH

V: TRBV12-3/TRBV12-4
length: 8
size: .
CDR3: ASRGGELF

V: TRBV18
length: 12
size: .
CDR3: ASSPQGQGHGYT

V: TRBV18
length: 14
size: .
CDR3: ASSPPGLAGTGELF

V: TRBV10-3
length: 12
size: .
CDR3: AIRGQEIFYGYT

V: TRBV10-1
length: 13
size: .
CDR3: ASSESGLAGYEQY

V: TRBV30
length: 13
size: .
CDR3: AWSWSRLAKNIQY

V: TRBV7-2
length: 16
size: .
CDR3: ASSLLSGRGGDTDTQY

V: TRBV29-1
length: 9
size: .
CDR3: SVGAHYGYT

V: TRBV19
length: 12
size: .
CDR3: ASSPGLSSNEQY

V: TRBV9
length: 12
size: .
CDR3: ASSVVGQGEGYT

V: TRBV11-3
length: 13
size: .
CDR3: ASSRGTSGQETQY

V: TRBV7-9
length: 11
size: .
CDR3: ASSYGAGPEQY

V: TRBV28
length: 12
size: .
CDR3: ASSLTEMNTEAF

V: TRBV27
length: 13
size: .
CDR3: ASSFQGNRLHEQY

V: TRBV30
length: 13
size: .
CDR3: AWTRDLANTDTQY

V: TRBV5-4
length: 14
size: .
CDR3: ASSSPDRGRNTEAF

V: TRBV5-4
length: 15
size: .
CDR3: ASSLGGTGPVNTEAF

V: TRBV7-3
length: 13
size: .
CDR3: ASSIVAGSSYEQY

V: TRBV28
length: 13
size: .
CDR3: ASSLSGGRNEKLF

V: TRBV10-3
length: 13
size: once
CDR3: AILGGETALEGYT

V: TRBV15
length: 15
size: .
CDR3: ATSRDLQGSGNQPQH

V: TRBV19
length: 12
size: .
CDR3: ASSIKGLSTEAF